The rows below give T cell receptor beta chains drawn from one sample of a study of graft-versus-host responses after intestinal transplantation. Produced via immunoSEQ multiplex PCR; TCRdb's table is partial and in-frame only. The sample carries some 13,000 clones, approximately 85% recorded once. The sample was PBMCs, taken after intestinal transplantation. The receptor source for this set is a human patient who received an intestinal transplant, so some T cells may come from the graft donor. Each CDR3 is given with its conserved first and last residue. A D gene is named only where the DNA matches it firmly. Expanded clones get a size class; other rows say once, few or many, or leave the size out.

D: .; size: .; V: TRBV13; J: TRBJ2-3; CDR3: CASSLGRRTTDTQYF; DNA: TGTGCCAGCAGCTTAGGCCGACGGACCACAGATACGCAGTATTTT
D: TRBD2; size: .; V: TRBV11-3; J: TRBJ2-7; CDR3: CASSLEAGGSYEQHF; DNA: TGTGCCAGCAGCTTAGAAGCGGGAGGATCCTACGAGCAGCACTTC
D: .; size: .; V: TRBV28; J: TRBJ2-7; CDR3: CASRRTQGYEQYF; DNA: TGTGCCAGCAGGCGAACACAGGGTTACGAGCAGTACTTC
D: TRBD2; size: .; V: TRBV7-7; J: TRBJ2-1; CDR3: CASSRGTSGYNEQFF; DNA: TGTGCTAGCAGCCGCGGGACTAGCGGATACAATGAGCAGTTCTTC
D: .; size: few; V: TRBV28; J: TRBJ1-1; CDR3: CASSPDPGTEAFF; DNA: TGTGCCAGCAGTCCGGACCCGGGAACTGAAGCTTTCTTT
D: .; size: .; V: TRBV6-1; J: TRBJ2-7; CDR3: CASSERERSRYEQYF; DNA: TGTGCCAGCAGTGAACGGGAGCGGAGTAGGTACGAGCAGTACTTC
D: .; size: once; V: TRBV15; J: TRBJ1-1; CDR3: CATSREAANTEAFF; DNA: TGTGCCACCAGCAGAGAGGCAGCCAACACTGAAGCTTTCTTT
D: .; size: .; V: TRBV20-1; J: TRBJ2-3; CDR3: CSARVIDTQYF; DNA: TGCAGTGCTAGAGTAATAGATACGCAGTATTTT
D: .; size: .; V: TRBV28; J: TRBJ2-3; CDR3: CASRLDADTQYF; DNA: TGTGCCAGCAGATTAGACGCAGATACGCAGTATTTT
D: TRBD2; size: .; V: TRBV6-4; J: TRBJ2-1; CDR3: CASRRLAGGVNEQFF; DNA: TGTGCCAGCAGGAGACTAGCGGGAGGAGTCAATGAGCAGTTCTTC
D: TRBD1; size: .; V: TRBV27; J: TRBJ2-7; CDR3: CASSSGGGYEQYF; DNA: TGTGCCAGCAGTTCAGGGGGCGGTTACGAGCAGTACTTC
D: .; size: .; V: TRBV5-1; J: TRBJ1-4; CDR3: CASRKEPQFNEKLFF; DNA: TGCGCCAGCAGGAAAGAGCCCCAATTTAATGAAAAACTGTTTTTT
D: TRBD1; size: .; V: TRBV9; J: TRBJ1-5; CDR3: CASSQGQGRNQPQHF; DNA: TGTGCCAGCAGCCAAGGACAGGGCCGCAATCAGCCCCAGCATTTT
D: TRBD1; size: .; V: TRBV4-2; J: TRBJ1-1; CDR3: CASSLGQGAEAFF; DNA: TGTGCCAGCAGCTTGGGACAGGGAGCTGAAGCTTTCTTT
D: .; size: .; V: TRBV12-2; J: TRBJ2-2; CDR3: CARQDTGELFF; DNA: TGTGCAAGGCAGGACACCGGGGAGCTGTTTTTT
D: TRBD2; size: .; V: TRBV7-9; J: TRBJ2-7; CDR3: CASSLALAGYEQYF; DNA: TGTGCCAGCAGCTTAGCACTAGCGGGATACGAGCAGTACTTC
D: .; size: .; V: TRBV11-2; J: TRBJ2-7; CDR3: CASSPTERYEQYF; DNA: TGTGCCAGCAGCCCGACTGAAAGGTACGAGCAGTACTTC
D: .; size: .; V: TRBV6-1; J: TRBJ2-7; CDR3: CASTNYEQYF; DNA: TGTGCCAGCACGAACTACGAGCAGTACTTC
D: .; size: .; V: TRBV7-7; J: TRBJ2-2; CDR3: CASSLGQGGMNTGELFF; DNA: TGTGCTAGCAGCTTAGGGCAGGGGGGAATGAACACCGGGGAGCTGTTTTTT
D: .; size: .; V: TRBV6-5; J: TRBJ2-2; CDR3: CASRKGVTGELFF; DNA: TGTGCCAGCAGGAAGGGGGTCACCGGGGAGCTGTTTTTT
D: .; size: .; V: TRBV15; J: TRBJ1-4; CDR3: CATSRDQPRVEKLFF; DNA: TGTGCCACCAGCAGAGACCAGCCCAGGGTGGAAAAACTGTTTTTT
D: TRBD1; size: .; V: TRBV5-4; J: TRBJ1-1; CDR3: CASSSRDRVDMNTEAFF; DNA: TGTGCCAGCAGCTCCCGGGACAGGGTGGATATGAACACTGAAGCTTTCTTT
D: TRBD1; size: .; V: TRBV28; J: TRBJ2-5; CDR3: CASSLLRGAGGETQYF; DNA: TGTGCCAGCAGTTTATTAAGGGGCGCAGGGGGAGAGACCCAGTACTTC
D: TRBD2; size: .; V: TRBV2; J: TRBJ2-7; CDR3: CASRRLAGGQRDRYEQYF; DNA: TGTGCCAGCAGGCGACTAGCGGGAGGGCAGAGGGATCGATACGAGCAGTACTTC
D: .; size: .; V: TRBV5-1; J: TRBJ1-2; CDR3: CASSLVGTTNYGYTF; DNA: TGCGCCAGCAGCTTGGTGGGGACTACTAACTATGGCTACACCTTC
D: .; size: once; V: TRBV30; J: TRBJ2-5; CDR3: CAWTLTRYQETQYF; DNA: TGTGCCTGGACCCTGACTAGATACCAAGAGACCCAGTACTTC
D: TRBD1; size: .; V: TRBV7-9; J: TRBJ1-1; CDR3: CASSSGTGGWTEAFF; DNA: TGTGCCAGCAGCTCCGGGACAGGGGGCTGGACTGAAGCTTTCTTT
D: .; size: .; V: TRBV6-5; J: TRBJ2-7; CDR3: CASSFYYEQYF; DNA: TGTGCCAGCAGTTTTTACTACGAGCAGTACTTC
D: .; size: .; V: TRBV27; J: TRBJ2-2; CDR3: CASSWTRLTGELFF; DNA: TGTGCCAGCAGTTGGACGCGGTTAACCGGGGAGCTGTTTTTT